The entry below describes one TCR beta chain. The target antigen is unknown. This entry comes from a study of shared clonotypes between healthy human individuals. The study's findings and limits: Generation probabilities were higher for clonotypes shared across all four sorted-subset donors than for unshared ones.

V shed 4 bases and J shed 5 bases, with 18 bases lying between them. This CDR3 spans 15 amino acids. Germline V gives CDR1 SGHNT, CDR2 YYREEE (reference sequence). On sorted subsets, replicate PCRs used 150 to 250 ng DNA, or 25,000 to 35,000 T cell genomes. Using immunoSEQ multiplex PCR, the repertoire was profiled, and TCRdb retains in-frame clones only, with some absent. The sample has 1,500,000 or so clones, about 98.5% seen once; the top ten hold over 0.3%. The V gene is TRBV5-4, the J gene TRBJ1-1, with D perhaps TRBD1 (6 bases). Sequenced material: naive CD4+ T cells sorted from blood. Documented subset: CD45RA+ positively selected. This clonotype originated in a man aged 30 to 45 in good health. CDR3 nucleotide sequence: TGTGCCAGCAGCCCACCCTTTAGGGGGACTACTGAAGCTTTCTTT. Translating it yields CASSPPFRGTTEAFF.